This T cell receptor (beta chain) is from a study of identical twins. In its sample, this clonotype was seen a few times. A universal primer site was added by template switching, and unique molecular identifiers were carried by the cDNA. TCRdb recomputed calls from the 5' RACE reads with MiXCR, one row per CDR3 protein. Altogether 220,000 or so distinct CDR3 sequences are present, 7% being singletons, with the ten largest covering 3.6%. Healthy Caucasian individuals made up all the donors. V lost 4 bases and J 3 bases, leaving 12 bases between the germline ends. Per the germline V gene, CDR1 is MDHEN and CDR2 is SYDVKM. This CDR3 is 15 amino acids long. These data were likewise used in another study, on yellow fever vaccine responses in identical twins.

The chain recombines TRBV28 with TRBJ2-2, with D perhaps matching TRBD1 (6 bases). Sequencing was done on a sample of memory (CD45RO+) T cells sorted from blood. The TCR was taken from a woman aged 18 to 35 in good health. CDR3 nucleotide sequence: TGTGCCAGCAGTTCGCGAACAGGGTACACCGGGGAGCTGTTTTTT. The encoded protein is CASSSRTGYTGELFF.